This T cell receptor beta chain was retrieved from a study of shared clonotypes between healthy human individuals (dated by TCRdb to 2018 to 2021). With regard to the full study: A couple of women and a few men aged 18 to 49 years were included in the cohort. For each donor, CD4 naive and CD4 memory were each run on three plates, CD8 naive on two plates, and CD8 memory on one plate. To estimate repertoire size and how much clonotype sharing occurs between individuals, the study deeply sequenced the blood TCR repertoires of about five healthy adults. Libraries were prepared and TCR repertoires were sequenced by different laboratories using diverse techniques, in order to increase sequencing depth and limit assay-specific biases. Per donor, leukapheresis produced somewhere between about 0.94 and 8.9 billion PBMCs.

CDR1 and CDR2 are drawn from the germline V gene: SGHTS, YDEGEE. V is shortened by 1 base, J by 3 bases, and the region joining them spans 11 bases. The CDR3 starts with the cysteine, ends with the phenylalanine, and has 15 residues. The kept DNA is CDR3 alone, 45 bases in frame from the first base. Using the deep immunoSEQ assay, TCR CDR3 regions were amplified from genomic DNA by multiplex PCR. Genomic DNA extracted from each cell subset was distributed evenly over all wells of several immunoSEQ 96-well plates, and each plate served as one replicate. For sorted subsets, roughly 200 ng of genomic DNA, equivalent to some 33,000 T cell genomes, went into each replicate PCR. Purified libraries were quantified with a Qubit 3.0 fluorometer, sized on a Bioanalyzer 2100, and re-quantified with the KAPA Library Quantification kit. Each immunoSEQ 96-well plate was sequenced on its own single-read 150-cycle Illumina NextSeq 550 flow cell. The study's processing was this. Because only junctional sequences without quality scores were contained in the immunoSEQ output, filtering matching that applied to full-length reads could not be performed. Sequences were annotated with PyIR, a Python wrapper for IgBLAST v1.9, using IMGT germline references to assign V/J genes and CDR3. Reads were removed for weak V/J assignments (E-value above 1e-6), missing CDR3, stop codons, out-of-frame junctions, or ambiguous translated residues. V3J clonotypes were defined by identical inferred V gene, J gene, and CDR3 amino acid sequence. Percentage overlap between repertoires was computed as shared unique clonotypes divided by the size of the smaller repertoire. Repertoire richness was assessed with RTK rarefaction, the Chao1 estimator, and Recon v2.1 estimates of unobserved clonotypes. Generation probabilities for all TCRbeta clonotypes obtained by the gDNA method from a handful of donors were computed using OLGA. Entries here come from immuneACCESS through TCRdb and include only in-frame sequences with V and J called. Some clones fail to appear in such tables; in the studies checked, an unresolved V gene covers under half of the shortfall, and the cause of the remainder is unknown. V and J calls and clone size are those listed in that table; D and trimming were worked out from the DNA. The sample has some 1.4 million clones on record, roughly 95% of them singletons. Approximately 1.1% of the sample belongs to the ten largest clones.

The donors were healthy, HIV-negative adults with no recently reported acute infections or vaccinations. All donors were Caucasian adults living in Nashville, Tennessee, USA. CD4+ T cells were enriched by magnetic negative selection; naive cells were then positively selected on CD45RA, and the negative fraction formed the memory subset. After blood collection by leukapheresis, PBMCs were isolated using Ficoll-Histopaque density gradient centrifugation and then cryopreserved in the vapor phase of liquid nitrogen. Purity and quantity of every magnetically sorted T cell population were checked by analytical flow cytometry. From each sorted fraction, genomic DNA was isolated and quantified by UV absorbance on a Nanodrop 2000c. A word on this clone: The specificity of this receptor is unknown. Qualities for individual bases were not recorded, and no much larger clone is one base off.

What the research found in general, with its limitations: The small number of donors limited the genetic and exposure-history diversity represented. Only blood was sampled, and tissue TCR repertoires likely differ from those in blood. Pairwise subsampling led to the expectation that sequencing depth would affect the degree of clonotype sharing among donors. Rarefaction of sorted-subset datasets indicated incomplete sequencing despite the large sequencing depth. Clonotypes shared by all four sorted-subset donors showed higher generation probabilities than non-shared clonotypes. Sharing across a few donors was observed for about 5% of naive CD4, around 3.5% of naive CD8, 2% to 2.5% of memory CD4, and roughly 0.4% of memory CD8 clonotypes. Larger estimated clonotype richness was generally found for naive subsets than for memory subsets.

The chain uses TRBV5-8 and TRBJ1-5; the D gene is possibly TRBD1, with 5 bases matching. The clonotype comes from a man between 25 and 39 years old in good health. Sequenced material: naive CD4+ T cells sorted from blood. Interpreted using the paper, the cell subset or site label stands for: CD45RA+ positively selected. At the DNA level, the sequence is TGTGCCAGCAGCTTGTTTGGGGCTCCCAATCAGCCCCAGCATTTT. It translates as CASSLFGAPNQPQHF.